Listed below are T cell receptor beta chains from one sample, sequenced in a study of Graves' ophthalmopathy and Graves' hyperthyroidism. TCRdb recomputed calls from the multiplex PCR reads with MiXCR, one row per CDR3 protein. This sample yields about half a million distinct CDR3 sequences, of which about 15% are seen a single time; roughly 9.8% belongs to the top ten. The specimen sequenced was blood. The receptors were gathered from a woman aged 25-40 years with Graves' ophthalmopathy. CDR3s include the opening cysteine and the closing phenylalanine or tryptophan. D genes are given only for firm matches. Some rows mark clone size as missing; the rest say once, few, many or name a class of expanded clone.

J gene,CDR3 length,V gene,clone size,D gene,CDR3 DNA,CDR3 protein
TRBJ2-7,12,TRBV28,many,.,TGTGCCAGCAGTTTAAAGGTGTACGAGCAGTACTTC,CASSLKVYEQYF
TRBJ1-5,12,TRBV12-3/TRBV12-4,many,.,TGTGCCAGCGGGGGACCTAATCAGCCCCAGCATTTT,CASGGPNQPQHF
TRBJ2-4,13,TRBV5-1,many,.,TGCGCCAGCAGCTTAACAGGGGAGGACATTCAGTACTTC,CASSLTGEDIQYF
TRBJ1-6,14,TRBV28,many,.,TGTGCCAGCAACTACTACGGCGATAATTCACCCCTCCACTTT,CASNYYGDNSPLHF
TRBJ2-6,14,TRBV5-1,many,.,TGCGCCAGCCGGGACTTCTCTGGGGCCAACGTCCTGACTTTC,CASRDFSGANVLTF
TRBJ1-2,14,TRBV3-1,many,.,TGTGCCAGCAGCCGGAGCGATACCTCCTATGGCTACACCTTC,CASSRSDTSYGYTF
TRBJ1-2,14,TRBV6-1,many,.,TGTGCCAGCAGCGAAAACAGCCCTAACTATGGCTACACCTTC,CASSENSPNYGYTF
TRBJ1-2,14,TRBV5-5,few,TRBD1,TGTGCCAGCAGCTACGGGACAGTTAACTATGGCTACACCTTC,CASSYGTVNYGYTF
TRBJ1-2,14,TRBV7-9,many,TRBD1,TGTGCCAGCAGCTTGGCCGGGACAGGGGATGGCTACACCTTC,CASSLAGTGDGYTF
TRBJ2-2,13,TRBV19,many,.,TGTGCCTCTAAGAAAGGGGCCACCGGGGAGCTGTTTTTT,CASKKGATGELFF
TRBJ2-7,15,TRBV28,.,TRBD2,TGTGCCAGCAGAAGACTAGCGGGCAACTCCTACGAGCAGTACTTC,CASRRLAGNSYEQYF
TRBJ2-7,13,TRBV5-8,few,TRBD1,TGTGCCAGCAGCTGGGGACAGACCTACGAGCAGTACTTC,CASSWGQTYEQYF
TRBJ1-1,14,TRBV9,.,TRBD1,TGTGCCAGTAATAGGGGACAGGGGAACACTGAAGCTTTCTTT,CASNRGQGNTEAFF
TRBJ2-5,13,TRBV27,many,.,TGTGCCAGCAGTCCTCGTAGATCCGAGACCCAGTACTTC,CASSPRRSETQYF
TRBJ1-3,16,TRBV13,many,.,TGTGCCAGCAGCTTAGCGTCCAGATCATCTGGAAACACCATATATTTT,CASSLASRSSGNTIYF
TRBJ1-6,12,TRBV6-1,many,.,TGTGCCAGCAGCGAGACAGGATCACCCCTCCACTTT,CASSETGSPLHF
TRBJ2-7,13,TRBV12-3/TRBV12-4,many,TRBD2,TGTGCCAGTCTAGCGGGAGGTCACTACGAGCAGTACTTC,CASLAGGHYEQYF
TRBJ1-6,16,TRBV5-6,few,.,TGTGCCAGCGGTTCGATAAGGGACCACTATAATTCACCCCTCCACTTT,CASGSIRDHYNSPLHF
TRBJ2-7,14,TRBV7-9,many,.,TGTGCCAGCAGCTGGACGTCGGGACCCTACGAGCAGTACTTC,CASSWTSGPYEQYF
TRBJ1-1,16,TRBV7-3,many,TRBD1,TGTGCCAGCAGCCGTACAGGGGGCACGATGAACACTGAAGCTTTCTTT,CASSRTGGTMNTEAFF
TRBJ1-6,13,TRBV30,many,.,TGTGCCTGGAGTTTACACCGCGGTTCACCCCTCCACTTT,CAWSLHRGSPLHF
TRBJ1-5,14,TRBV28,many,.,TGTGCCAGCAGTTTACTGGGTCCCAATCAGCCCCAGCATTTT,CASSLLGPNQPQHF
TRBJ2-7,16,TRBV19,.,TRBD2,TGTGCCAGTAGTCGGGGGGGGACTAGCGGAATCTACGAGCAGTACTTC,CASSRGGTSGIYEQYF
TRBJ1-6,15,TRBV20-1,many,.,TGCAGTGCTAGAACTACAGGGCGCCGGAATTCACCCCTCCACTTT,CSARTTGRRNSPLHF
TRBJ1-6,16,TRBV6-5,many,.,TGTGCCAGCAGTTACGCCGGGGGGGGATATAATTCACCCCTCCACTTT,CASSYAGGGYNSPLHF
TRBJ1-1,15,TRBV25-1,many,.,TGTGCCAGCAGTGAGGGGGGCAGGGCGAACACTGAAGCTTTCTTT,CASSEGGRANTEAFF
TRBJ1-5,16,TRBV15,many,TRBD1,TGTGCCACCAGCATCCCCGGGACAGGGAACAATCAGCCCCAGCATTTT,CATSIPGTGNNQPQHF
TRBJ2-2,17,TRBV7-6,few,TRBD2,TGTGCCAGCAGTTACCCCCCGTCGGGGGGGGCGGCCGGGGAGCTGTTTTTT,CASSYPPSGGAAGELFF
TRBJ2-7,14,TRBV6-1,many,TRBD1,TGTGCCAGCAACCTGGGACAGGGGACCTACGAGCAGTACTTC,CASNLGQGTYEQYF
TRBJ1-2,12,TRBV18,many,.,TGTGCCAGCACCATGGGGGAAAATGGCTACACCTTC,CASTMGENGYTF
TRBJ2-5,13,TRBV29-1,many,TRBD1,TGCAGCACATGGACAGGGGGCTTGGAGACCCAGTACTTC,CSTWTGGLETQYF
TRBJ2-7,12,TRBV7-2,many,.,TGTGCCAGCAGCTCCGTTGGGTACGAGCAGTACTTC,CASSSVGYEQYF
TRBJ1-1,14,TRBV6-5,.,.,TGTGCCAGCAGTTACTCTGGGGGCGGCGGTGAAGCTTTCTTT,CASSYSGGGGEAFF
TRBJ2-4,16,TRBV6-5,.,.,TGTGCCAGCAGTTTAGGGTCTTCCTTAGCCATAAACATTCAGTACTTC,CASSLGSSLAINIQYF
TRBJ1-2,14,TRBV20-1,many,TRBD1,TGCAGTGCTACGTATAACAGGGGGGACTATGGCTACACCTTC,CSATYNRGDYGYTF
TRBJ2-7,16,TRBV3-1,many,TRBD2,TGTGCCAGCAGCCAAGATACCCTAGCGGTGGGATACGAGCAGTACTTC,CASSQDTLAVGYEQYF
TRBJ1-6,15,TRBV7-3,once,.,TGTGCCAGCAGCTTCGGACTGGGGTTGAATTCACCCCTCCACTTT,CASSFGLGLNSPLHF
TRBJ1-3,14,TRBV12-3/TRBV12-4,many,.,TGTGCCAGCAGCCCTGAACAGCTTGGAAACACCATATATTTT,CASSPEQLGNTIYF
TRBJ1-2,14,TRBV6-1,many,TRBD1,TGTGCCAGCAGTGAAGTGACAGGGCTGGGTGGCTACACCTTC,CASSEVTGLGGYTF
TRBJ1-5,14,TRBV30,few,TRBD1,TGTGCCTGGAGTCCCGGGACAGGGAAACAGCCCCAGCATTTT,CAWSPGTGKQPQHF
TRBJ2-2,12,TRBV19,.,.,TGTGCCAGTACCAATTACAGGGAGAGGCTGTTTTTT,CASTNYRERLFF
TRBJ2-5,13,TRBV28,many,.,TGTGCCAGCAGTTTCTGGAAACAGGAGACCCAGTACTTC,CASSFWKQETQYF
TRBJ1-5,16,TRBV2,many,.,TGTGCCAGCAGTGACCGGGCTCTGGGGGGGGGTGGGCCCCAGCATTTT,CASSDRALGGGGPQHF
TRBJ1-2,13,TRBV28,many,.,TGTGCCAGCAGTTTCCAGGGGATACTCGGCTACACCTTC,CASSFQGILGYTF
TRBJ2-7,15,TRBV6-1,.,.,TGTGCCAGCAGGGCCGTTGCCAGGGATTCTTACGAGCAGTACTTC,CASRAVARDSYEQYF
TRBJ1-5,13,TRBV6-5,many,.,TGTGCCAGCAGCGTCGTTGGGGGTCAGCCCCAGCATTTT,CASSVVGGQPQHF
TRBJ2-6,18,TRBV11-2,many,.,TGTGCCAGCAGCTTCGGGGGCAGGACTTTCTCTGGGGCCAACGTCCTGACTTTC,CASSFGGRTFSGANVLTF
TRBJ1-6,16,TRBV11-2,many,.,TGTGCCAGCAGCAAATTAATGGACAGAGTTAATTCACCCCTCCACTTT,CASSKLMDRVNSPLHF
TRBJ1-2,13,TRBV6-1,many,.,TGTGCCAGCAGTACAACTTCGGGCTATGGCTACACCTTC,CASSTTSGYGYTF